The 10 T cell receptor beta chains below come from one sample, sequenced in a study of cytomegalovirus exposure and HLA in healthy donors. Primers: 60 Vbeta forward and 13 Jbeta reverse. The data were produced by immunoSEQ multiplex PCR, yet TCRdb's version contains in-frame clones alone and is incomplete. The table lists roughly 200,000 clones, 85% of them singletons. Sequences were obtained from PBMCs. The receptor set was obtained from a woman in her fifties or sixties in good health and CMV-seronegative.

The chain couples TRBV7-2 to TRBJ1-2, with TRBD1 as a possible D gene (5 bases). Trimming removed 4 bases from V and 0 bases from J, with 12 bases in between. The CDR3 runs to 15 residues. Germline values: CDR1 SGHTA, CDR2 FQGNSA. CDR3 sequence reads: CASSSIPTANYGYTF. Written as DNA, the CDR3 is TGTGCCAGCAGCTCAATACCGACAGCTAACTATGGCTACACCTTC. Drawing the rest from reference TRBV7-2 and TRBJ1-2, the complete variable domain is GAGVSQSPSNKVTEKGKDVELRCDPISGHTALYWYRQSLGQGLEFLIYFQGNSAPDKSGLPSDRFSAERTGGSVSTLTIQRTQQEDSAVYLCASSSIPTANYGYTFGSGTRLTVV.

The chain joins TRBV4-2 to TRBJ1-3; no clear D. Germline V gives CDR1 LGHNA, CDR2 YNFKEQ. The CDR3 spans 16 residues. V lost 5 bases and J 8 bases, leaving 22 bases between the germline ends. The CDR3 sequence is CASSKSYVQEAHTIYF. The CDR3 region has the DNA TGTGCCAGCAGCAAATCCTACGTTCAGGAGGCCCACACCATATATTTT.

This clone has just one count. The chain links TRBV27 to TRBJ2-7; D gene ambiguous. The CDR3 is 12 residues long. With 6 bases removed from V and 0 bases from J, the gap between germline ends came to 6 bases. CDR1 is MNHEY and CDR2 is SMNVEV in the germline V gene (reference sequence). The CDR3: CASSSPSYEQYF. For the CDR3, the DNA is TGTGCCAGCAGCTCCCCCTCCTACGAGCAGTACTTC.

The chain links TRBV6-6 to TRBJ1-1, with a possible D match to TRBD1 (6 bases). CDR3 length: 16 amino acids. The V end was cut by 8 bases, the J end by 0 bases, with 19 bases between. Germline CDR1 is MNHNY and CDR2 is SVGAGI (reference sequence). The CDR3 loop reads CASGTRGGVMNTEAFF. In nucleotides, the CDR3 is TGTGCCAGCGGGACGAGGGGGGGAGTAATGAACACTGAAGCTTTCTTT.

The chain is built from TRBV5-1 and TRBJ1-1; unclear D gene. CDR1 is SGHRS, CDR2 YFSETQ, per germline. V shed 0 bases and J shed 7 bases, with 19 bases lying between them. CDR3 length equals 16 residues. The CDR3 DNA sequence: TGCGCCAGCAGCTTGGAAGGACGCGCTCGAGGAGGTGAAGCTTTCTTT. Amino acid sequence: CASSLEGRARGGEAFF.

The CDR3 DNA follows: TGTGCCAGCAGTACGGACAGCACTAACTATGGCTACACCTTC. Its translation: CASSTDSTNYGYTF. The gene calls are TRBV28 and TRBJ1-2; perhaps TRBD1 as D (6 bases). The CDR3 loop spans 14 amino acids. Trimming left V 5 bases short and J 0 bases short, with 10 bases between. CDR1 and CDR2 (germline): MDHEN, SYDVKM.

For this clone: The junction departs from germline at one end; a sequencing error may be responsible. The rearrangement uses TRBV15 and TRBJ1-5; no reliable D call. The CDR3 length is 14 residues. Germline V gene data show CDR1 as LNHNV and CDR2 as YYDKDF (reference sequence). The CDR3 DNA reads as TGTGCCACCAGCGGAGAACAAAGCAATCAGCCCCAGCATTTT. Protein: CATSGEQSNQPQHF.

The V call is TRBV5-1, the J call TRBJ2-7, with a tentative D call TRBD1 (6 bases). The CDR3 covers 15 residues. V lost 4 bases and J 8 bases, leaving 22 bases between the germline ends. The germline CDR1 and CDR2 sequences are SGHRS and YFSETQ. The CDR3, as DNA: TGCGCCAGCAGCGCGACCAGGGGATTTGTCCGTCAGCAGTACTTC. Its protein is CASSATRGFVRQQYF.

The rearrangement joins TRBV27 to TRBJ2-3; 7 nucleotides match TRBD2. Germline CDR1 reads MNHEY; CDR2 reads SMNVEV (reference sequence). The trim removed 5 bases at V and 5 bases at J, leaving 4 bases unmatched. The CDR3 consists of 13 residues. CDR3 DNA: TGTGCCAGCAGTATTAGGGAGGGAGATACGCAGTATTTT. Residues: CASSIREGDTQYF.

V and J are TRBV18 and TRBJ1-5; 8 nucleotides line up with TRBD1. Germline CDR1 and CDR2: KGHSH and LQKENI. This CDR3 is built from 18 residues. After removal of 3 bases from V and 6 bases from J, the junction contained 16 bases not matched to a gene. This CDR3 is CASSPLPGQAFFGQPQHF. The CDR3 DNA sequence: TGTGCCAGCTCACCTCTACCGGGACAGGCTTTTTTCGGTCAGCCCCAGCATTTT. Filled out from reference TRBV18 and TRBJ1-5, the complete variable domain reads NAGVMQNPRHLVRRRGQEARLRCSPMKGHSHVYWYRQLPEEGLKFMVYLQKENIIDESGMPKERFSAEFPKEGPSILRIQQVVRGDSAAYFCASSPLPGQAFFGQPQHFGDGTRLSIL.